This T cell receptor beta chain was sequenced for a study of early T cells in non-severe SARS-CoV-2 infection. Whole-study context: Chains were unpaired, as sequencing was done on bulk RNA from unsorted whole blood.

This clonotype was counted at least ten times. No antigen is known for it. The ends were cut back, 3 bases at V and 1 base at J, with 8 bases in the middle. CDR3 size: 13 residues. CDR1 is SGHDT, CDR2 YYEEEE, per germline. Points from the study as a whole: Matching results from VDJdb favored anti-spike CD8 responses, leaving private and CD4 specificities undetected.

Each cDNA molecule carried a unique molecular identifier. TCRdb ran MiXCR on the 5' RACE reads and lists one entry per CDR3 protein. The sample lists under 45,000 distinct CDR3 sequences, roughly 7.9% occurring once. The receptor was isolated from an adult who was a healthcare worker with PCR-confirmed SARS-CoV-2 infection or an uninfected control (not recorded which). The source was whole blood, collected at baseline. The chain links TRBV5-6 to TRBJ2-7; maybe TRBD1 (6 bases). In nucleotides, the CDR3 is TGTGCCAGCAGCTCCACAGGGTCCTACGAGCAGTACTTC. Its protein product is CASSSTGSYEQYF.